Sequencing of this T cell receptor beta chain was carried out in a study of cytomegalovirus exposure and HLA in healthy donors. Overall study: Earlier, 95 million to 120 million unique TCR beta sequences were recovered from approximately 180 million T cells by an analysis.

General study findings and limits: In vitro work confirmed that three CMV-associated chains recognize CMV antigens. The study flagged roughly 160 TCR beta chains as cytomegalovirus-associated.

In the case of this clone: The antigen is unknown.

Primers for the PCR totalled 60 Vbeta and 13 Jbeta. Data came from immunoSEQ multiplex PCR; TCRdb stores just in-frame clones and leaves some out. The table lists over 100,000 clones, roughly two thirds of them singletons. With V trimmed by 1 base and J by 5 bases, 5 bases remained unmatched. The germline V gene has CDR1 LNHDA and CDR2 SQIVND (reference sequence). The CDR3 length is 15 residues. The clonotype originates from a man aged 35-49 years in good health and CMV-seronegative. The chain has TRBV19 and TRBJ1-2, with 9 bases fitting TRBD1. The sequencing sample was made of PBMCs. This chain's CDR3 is CASSIGGGQGYGYTF. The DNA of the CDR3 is TGTGCCAGTAGTATAGGGGGGGGACAGGGATATGGCTACACCTTC.